The 23 T cell receptor beta chains below come from one sample, sequenced in a study of technical replicates of blood from four donors (dated by TCRdb to 2017 to 2019). The library relied on the immunoSEQ multiplex PCR assay. Entries here come from immuneACCESS through TCRdb and include only in-frame sequences with V and J called. Some clones fail to appear in such tables; in the studies checked, an unresolved V gene covers under half of the shortfall, and the cause of the remainder is unknown. The sample table shows more than 75,000 clones, and 90% to 97% are seen once. The ten largest clones take up 0.36% of the sample. Sequencing was done on a sample of T cells isolated from PBMCs. These receptors were taken from a human donor in good health.

This clone occurred once. The chain couples TRBV6-1 to TRBJ2-1; 9 nucleotides align to TRBD2. The length of the CDR3 is 18 residues. After removal of 2 bases from V and 0 bases from J, the junction contained 8 bases not matched to a gene. The germline CDR1 and CDR2 sequences are MNHNS and SASEGT. This chain's CDR3 is CASSEFASGDSSYNEQFF. The CDR3, as DNA: TGTGCCAGCAGTGAATTCGCTAGCGGGGATAGCTCCTACAATGAGCAGTTCTTC.

V is TRBV5-1 and J is TRBJ1-4, with 8 positions matching TRBD1. CDR1 SGHRS and CDR2 YFSETQ come from the germline V gene. The V and J ends lost 4 bases and 0 bases, in that order; junction bases with no gene match: 8. The CDR3 extends over 17 amino acids. CDR3 nucleotides: TGCGCCAGCAGCAGAGGACAGGGAATTGCAACTAATGAAAAACTGTTTTTT. Translation gives CASSRGQGIATNEKLFF.

On this clone itself: This CDR3 is also generated by other DNA sequences in the sample. The V gene is TRBV6-5, the J gene TRBJ1-2; no definite D call. The V gene lost 2 bases and the J gene lost 0 bases, with 4 bases spanning the gap. CDR3 length equals 13 residues. CDR1 and CDR2 (germline): MNHEY, SVGAGI. CDR3 bases: TGTGCCAGCAGTTACGGCACTAACTATGGCTACACCTTC. Its translation is CASSYGTNYGYTF.

J is TRBJ1-2 and V is TRBV30, with 9 positions matching TRBD1. Trimming at V came to 7 bases and at J to 4 bases, leaving 10 bases not matched to a gene. Per germline, CDR1 GTSNPN and CDR2 SVGIG (reference sequence). The CDR3 is 14 residues long. Here the CDR3 DNA reads TGTGCCTTTTTTCCGGGACAGGGATCCTATGGCTACACCTTC. Protein sequence: CAFFPGQGSYGYTF.

The rearrangement links TRBV5-6 to TRBJ1-2; D might be TRBD1 (6 bases). The V end was cut by 4 bases, the J end by 2 bases, with 21 bases between. CDR1 and CDR2 (germline): SGHDT, YYEEEE. CDR3 size: 17 residues. The CDR3 region is CASSPGALGHENYGYTF. CDR3 coding DNA: TGTGCCAGCAGCCCCGGGGCTCTGGGACACGAAAACTATGGCTACACCTTC. Full variable domain (remainder filled in from reference TRBV5-6 and TRBJ1-2): DAGVTQSPTHLIKTRGQQVTLRCSPKSGHDTVSWYQQALGQGPQFIFQYYEEEERQRGNFPDRFSGHQFPNYSSELNVNALLLGDSALYLCASSPGALGHENYGYTFGSGTRLTVV.

The rearrangement uses TRBV15 and TRBJ2-2; 9 positions match TRBD1. V was clipped by 3 bases and J by 4 bases; unmatched bases: 9. There are 17 residues in the CDR3. CDR1 is LNHNV, CDR2 YYDKDF, per germline (reference sequence). The DNA of the CDR3 is TGTGCCACCAGCAGGCCTCCCGGACAGGGGATCACCGGGGAGCTGTTTTTT. Translated: CATSRPPGQGITGELFF.

The chain joins TRBV7-9 to TRBJ2-6, with D possibly TRBD2 on 5 matching bases. The germline V gene has CDR1 SEHNR and CDR2 FQNEAQ (reference sequence). The CDR3 has 13 amino acids. Trimming took off 5 bases at V and 7 bases at J, with 9 bases between the two ends. CDR3 bases: TGTGCCAGCAGCGAAGGAGGAGCCAACGTCCTGACTTTC. Its translation: CASSEGGANVLTF.

Only one count was recorded for this clone. The genes are TRBV5-6 and TRBJ2-2, with D possibly matching TRBD2 (5 bases). V lost 7 bases to trimming and J lost 7 bases, with 11 bases between them. Looked up from germline, CDR1 is SGHDT and CDR2 is YYEEEE. The CDR3 is made up of 12 amino acids. The CDR3 sequence: CASGKEVGELFF. DNA for the CDR3: TGTGCCAGCGGCAAGGAGGTCGGGGAGCTGTTTTTT.

This clone was seen just once. CDR3 DNA: TGCAGCGGTGCGTGGGCGGAGGGAGGGTCCTACAATGAGCAGTTCTTC. Protein sequence: CSGAWAEGGSYNEQFF. The J gene is TRBJ2-1, the V gene TRBV29-1; 7 bases map to TRBD2. The CDR3 spans 16 residues. Germline trimming cut 7 bases from V and 1 base from J; bases unmatched to any gene: 13. Germline V lookup: CDR1 SQVTM, CDR2 ANQGSEA.

This rearrangement joins TRBV27 to TRBJ2-7, with a tentative D call TRBD2 (5 bases). V lost 2 bases to trimming and J lost 3 bases, with 8 bases between them. The germline gives CDR1 MNHEY, CDR2 SMNVEV (reference sequence). The CDR3 sequence is 13 residues long. CDR3 region: CASSLEGNYEQYF. As DNA, the CDR3 is TGTGCCAGCAGTTTAGAGGGAAACTACGAGCAGTACTTC.

V usage is TRBV28 and J usage is TRBJ2-2; possibly TRBD2 for D (6 bases). The CDR3 sequence is 16 residues long. Germline-derived CDR1 and CDR2 are MDHEN and SYDVKM. V dropped 6 bases and J dropped 7 bases, with 21 bases sitting between them. The CDR3 sequence: CASSFARWGDDGELFF. The CDR3 DNA sequence: TGTGCCAGCAGCTTCGCAAGATGGGGGGACGACGGGGAGCTGTTTTTT.

The chain joins TRBV9 to TRBJ1-2; TRBD1 matches at 7 bases. V shed 4 bases and J 3 bases; nucleotides not matched to a gene: 9. CDR1 and CDR2 from the germline V gene are SGDLS and YYNGEE. CDR3 length equals 15 residues. The CDR3 nucleotides read TGTGCCAGCAGCCCAGGGGGGACGGCTTACTATGGCTACACCTTC. Translation gives CASSPGGTAYYGYTF. Full variable domain (remainder filled in from reference TRBV9 and TRBJ1-2): DSGVTQTPKHLITATGQRVTLRCSPRSGDLSVYWYQQSLDQGLQFLIQYYNGEERAKGNILERFSAQQFPDLHSELNLSSLELGDSALYFCASSPGGTAYYGYTFGSGTRLTVV.

This clone was detected once. The gene calls are TRBV27 and TRBJ1-1; unclear D gene. There are 14 residues in the CDR3. Trimming took off 2 bases at V and 1 base at J, with 8 bases between the two ends. Germline CDR1 is MNHEY and CDR2 is SMNVEV (reference sequence). For the CDR3, the DNA is TGTGCCAGCAGTTTACGGGCGGGGAACACTGAAGCTTTCTTT. The encoded protein is CASSLRAGNTEAFF.

DNA for the CDR3: TGTGCCAGTAGTATCTTAGGGGGCACGGGGGAGCTGTTTTTT. This encodes CASSILGGTGELFF. J is TRBJ2-2 and V is TRBV19; TRBD1 matches 7 bases. The CDR3 runs to 14 residues. Germline loops: CDR1 LNHDA, CDR2 SQIVND (reference sequence). With V trimmed by 3 bases and J by 8 bases, 6 bases remained unmatched.

The rearrangement uses TRBV6-5 and TRBJ1-2; possibly TRBD1 for D (5 bases). Germline values: CDR1 MNHEY, CDR2 SVGAGI. This CDR3 has 13 residues. The germline V and J ends were trimmed by 2 bases and 7 bases, with 11 bases remaining between them. CDR3 loop: CASSYRGPAGYTF. The DNA of the CDR3 is TGTGCCAGCAGTTACAGGGGTCCGGCTGGCTACACCTTC.

This chain uses TRBV10-3 with TRBJ2-2, with D perhaps TRBD2 (5 bases). V was shortened by 2 bases and J by 5 bases, with 21 bases between the two germline ends. Germline CDR1 ENHRY, CDR2 SYGVKD. CDR3 size: 18 residues. For the CDR3, the DNA is TGTGCCATCAGTGAGCCCAAATCCGGGGAGATGAGGACCGGGGAGCTGTTTTTT. This gives the protein CAISEPKSGEMRTGELFF.

A remark on this clone: The junction departs from the called germline gene at one end, perhaps through a read error. V and J are TRBV6-6 and TRBJ2-7; 9 nucleotides align to TRBD1. CDR3 length: 14 amino acids. Germline V gene sequence: CDR1 MNHNY, CDR2 SVGAGI (reference sequence). The CDR3 region has the DNA TGTGCCAGCAGTTTCTCATTCCCGGGACAGGGAGGATTATTC. It is translated as CASSFSFPGQGGLF.

The chain recombines TRBV7-9 with TRBJ2-5; TRBD2 matches 14 bases. The trim removed 3 bases at V and 5 bases at J, leaving 2 bases unmatched. Germline V lookup: CDR1 SEHNR, CDR2 FQNEAQ (reference sequence). CDR3 length: 15 residues. CDR3 nucleotide sequence: TGTGCCAGCAGCTTGGGACTAGCGGGAGCCGAGACCCAGTACTTC. Amino acid sequence: CASSLGLAGAETQYF.

This clone occurred once. The rearrangement uses TRBV28 and TRBJ2-3; TRBD2 matches at 14 bases. Germline V lookup: CDR1 MDHEN, CDR2 SYDVKM. Germline trimming cut 8 bases from V and 3 bases from J; bases unmatched to any gene: 4. This CDR3 comprises 15 residues. CDR3 nucleotide sequence: TGTGCCAGCTCAGGACTAGCGGGAGGAACAGATACGCAGTATTTT. This sequence encodes CASSGLAGGTDTQYF.

The V call is TRBV28, the J call TRBJ1-1; TRBD1 matches at 7 bases. There are 13 residues in the CDR3. With V trimmed by 6 bases and J by 11 bases, 12 bases remained unmatched. CDR1 and CDR2 (germline): MDHEN, SYDVKM. CDR3 sequence: CASSQQGLVMAFF. The CDR3 nucleotides are TGTGCCAGCAGCCAACAGGGGCTGGTAATGGCTTTCTTT.

The chain is built from TRBV6-1 and TRBJ2-2, with 7 bases aligning to TRBD2. With V trimmed by 11 bases and J by 8 bases, 17 bases remained unmatched. The CDR3 sequence is 15 residues long. Germline V gene data show CDR1 as MNHNS and CDR2 as SASEGT. The CDR3 is CAAPGAGVAVGELFF. CDR3 nucleotides: TGTGCCGCGCCTGGGGCGGGAGTAGCTGTAGGGGAGCTGTTTTTT.

The gene calls are TRBV11-3 and TRBJ2-2; D possibly corresponds to TRBD2 (6 bases). Germline V gene sequence: CDR1 SGHNT, CDR2 YENEEA. CDR3 length: 16 residues. The V gene lost 3 bases and the J gene lost 2 bases, with 13 bases spanning the gap. This CDR3 is CASSFGLSGNTGELFF. The CDR3 nucleotides read TGTGCCAGCAGCTTCGGCCTTAGCGGTAACACCGGGGAGCTGTTTTTT.

The rearrangement uses TRBV6-1 and TRBJ1-1; D uncertain. Trimming stripped 5 bases from V and 1 base from J, with 5 bases between. The CDR3 runs 12 residues. Germline loops: CDR1 MNHNS, CDR2 SASEGT. This chain's CDR3 is CASSPGNTEAFF. The CDR3 coding sequence is TGTGCCAGCAGTCCGGGGAACACTGAAGCTTTCTTT.